The 2 T cell receptor beta chains presented below share a single source sample, sequenced in a study of beta chain features in type 1 diabetes. All of the isolated RNA was reverse transcribed, so expressed TCRB transcripts were sequenced. The assay was immunoSEQ multiplex PCR, and TCRdb's table has in-frame clones only and misses some. The table includes 40,000 or so clones, around 52% detected once. Source material: Tregs from blood. Receptors were obtained from a woman aged 18-29 years in good health.

A few counts support this clone. The chain uses TRBV7-2 and TRBJ2-5; 8 bases align to TRBD1. The CDR3 covers 13 residues. Germline assignment: CDR1 SGHTA and CDR2 FQGNSA. V trimming: 5 bases; J trimming: 4 bases; junction bases outside the gene matches: 3. The CDR3 reads CASSADRGETQYF. DNA of the CDR3: TGTGCCAGCAGCGCAGACAGGGGAGAGACCCAGTACTTC.

The V and J genes are TRBV5-1 and TRBJ2-7; 7 bases align to TRBD1. Germline values: CDR1 SGHRS, CDR2 YFSETQ. The trim removed 2 bases at V and 2 bases at J, leaving 7 bases unmatched. CDR3 length equals 15 residues. This CDR3 is CASSLGQVFAYEQYF. In nucleotides, the CDR3 is TGCGCCAGCAGCTTAGGACAGGTGTTTGCCTACGAGCAGTACTTC.